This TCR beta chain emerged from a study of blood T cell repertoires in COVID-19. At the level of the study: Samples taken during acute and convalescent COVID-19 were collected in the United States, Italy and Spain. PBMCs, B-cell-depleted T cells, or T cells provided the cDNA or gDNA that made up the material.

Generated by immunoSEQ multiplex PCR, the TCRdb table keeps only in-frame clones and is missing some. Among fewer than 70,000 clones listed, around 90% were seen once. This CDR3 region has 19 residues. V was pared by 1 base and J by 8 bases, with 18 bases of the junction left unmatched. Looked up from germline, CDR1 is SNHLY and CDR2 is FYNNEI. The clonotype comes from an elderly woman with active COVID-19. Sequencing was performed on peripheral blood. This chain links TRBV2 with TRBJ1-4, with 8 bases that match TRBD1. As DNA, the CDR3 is TGTGCCAGCAGTGAAGAGGGGGACAGGCCCACCCGAAGGGGAGAAAAACTGTTTTTT. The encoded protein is CASSEEGDRPTRRGEKLFF.